The source of this T cell receptor (beta chain) is a study of beta chain features in type 1 diabetes. What was sequenced were expressed TCRB transcripts, since all of the isolated RNA had been reverse transcribed. The assay was immunoSEQ multiplex PCR, and TCRdb's table has in-frame clones only and misses some. The sample consists of a few hundred thousand clones, roughly 15% of them appearing once. Trimming shortened V by 2 bases and J by 8 bases, and 12 bases separated the two germline ends. CDR1 is MNHEY, CDR2 SMNVEV, per germline (reference sequence). The CDR3 has 13 residues. V is TRBV27 and J is TRBJ1-2; a weak D match, TRBD1 (5 bases). The sample comprised naive CD4+ T cells from blood. The receptor's source is a woman between 18 and 30 years old in good health. This CDR3 is CASSLKGARGYTF. In DNA, the CDR3 is TGTGCCAGCAGTTTAAAAGGGGCGAGGGGCTACACCTTC.